The 29 T cell receptor beta chains listed next were all sequenced from one sample in a study of somatic mutations in cytotoxic T cells in rheumatoid arthritis (dated by TCRdb to the late 2010s). Receptor amplification or capture employed the immunoSEQ multiplex PCR assay. As stored in TCRdb, this immuneACCESS dataset retains in-frame rearrangements with V and J assigned. A fraction of the clones does not appear; measured against another copy, unresolved V genes explain less than half of the discrepancy, and the remainder lacks a known reason. In this sample the table shows tens of thousands of clones, roughly 80% of which occur a single time. 3% to 3.5% of the sample rests with the top ten. Sequencing was done on a sample of CD8+ T cells sorted from blood. These receptors were obtained from a man in his forties in good health.

The chain links TRBV2 to TRBJ2-5; 7 nucleotides agree with TRBD2. This CDR3 comprises 16 residues. CDR1 and CDR2 (germline): SNHLY, FYNNEI. Trimming took 8 bases from V and 1 from J; bases not matched to a gene: 13. The CDR3 loop is CASGVPLTSSQETQYF. Written as DNA, the CDR3 is TGTGCCAGCGGAGTCCCCCTGACTAGCAGCCAAGAGACCCAGTACTTC.

The rearrangement joins TRBV2 to TRBJ2-1; weak D call: TRBD2 (6 bases). Germline CDR1 and CDR2: SNHLY and FYNNEI. V lost 7 bases, J lost 7 bases, and 17 bases lay in between. This CDR3 spans 14 amino acids. CDR3 coding DNA: TGTGCCAGCACCCCTGGCGGGGCCCTAAATGAGCAGTTCTTC. This translates into CASTPGGALNEQFF.

The chain joins TRBV6-1 to TRBJ2-7; a weak D match, TRBD1 (5 bases). The CDR3 is 13 amino acids. The germline CDR1 and CDR2 sequences are MNHNS and SASEGT. Trimming removed 2 bases at V and 3 bases at J, with 8 bases between. The CDR3 protein is CASSERQGYEQYF. CDR3 DNA sequence: TGTGCCAGCAGTGAAAGGCAGGGCTACGAGCAGTACTTC.

The CDR3 loop reads CASSLEGGPGELFF. The CDR3 DNA reads TGTGCCAGCAGCTTGGAAGGCGGTCCCGGGGAGCTGTTTTTT. The chain links TRBV5-4 to TRBJ2-2; D is unclear. V was clipped by 0 bases and J by 6 bases, with 9 bases between them. This CDR3 comprises 14 residues. Germline V gene sequence: CDR1 SGHNT, CDR2 YYREEE (reference sequence).

V usage is TRBV19 and J usage is TRBJ2-3; 8 bases are shared with TRBD2. Germline CDR1 is LNHDA and CDR2 is SQIVND (reference sequence). Trimming cost V 1 base and J 2 bases; bases outside gene matches: 2. The CDR3 is made up of 15 amino acids. Here the CDR3 DNA reads TGTGCCAGTAGTATAGCGGGAGGGTTCACAGATACGCAGTATTTT. Translation: CASSIAGGFTDTQYF.

The V and J genes are TRBV28 and TRBJ1-2; D uncertain. The CDR3 is 16 amino acids. Trimming removed 0 bases from V and 0 bases from J, with 11 bases in between. Germline V lookup: CDR1 MDHEN, CDR2 SYDVKM. The DNA of the CDR3 is TGTGCCAGCAGTTTATGGGCAGGCGGAGCTAACTATGGCTACACCTTC. Amino acid sequence: CASSLWAGGANYGYTF.

The chain is built from TRBV30 and TRBJ2-5; 7 positions match TRBD1. Germline assignment: CDR1 GTSNPN and CDR2 SVGIG (reference sequence). The CDR3 runs to 13 residues. With V trimmed by 2 bases and J by 0 bases, 0 bases remained unmatched. CDR3 in amino acids: CAWSTGDQETQYF. For the CDR3, the DNA is TGTGCCTGGAGTACAGGGGACCAAGAGACCCAGTACTTC. Full variable domain (outside the CDR3, taken from reference TRBV30 and TRBJ2-5): SQTIHQWPATLVQPVGSPLSLECTVEGTSNPNLYWYRQAAGRGLQLLFYSVGIGQISSEVPQNLSASRPQDRQFILSSKKLLLSDSGFYLCAWSTGDQETQYFGPGTRLLVL.

The chain employs TRBV14 and TRBJ2-6; 8 bases match TRBD2. The germline V gene has CDR1 SGHDN and CDR2 FVKESK. This CDR3 is built from 19 residues. Losses at the gene ends were 6 bases for V and 4 bases for J; bases not matched to a gene: 17. DNA for the CDR3: TGTGCCAGCAGTCCCCGGGGGGGGCACTTTCCCCCCGGGGCCAACGTCCTGACTTTC. This translates into CASSPRGGHFPPGANVLTF.

The chain couples TRBV27 to TRBJ2-1; 9 nucleotides line up with TRBD2. The trim removed 5 bases at V and 13 bases at J, leaving 12 bases unmatched. The CDR3 is 14 residues long. Germline CDR1 and CDR2: MNHEY and SMNVEV (reference sequence). Here the CDR3 DNA reads TGTGCCAGCAGTATTGGGAGTAGCGGGAGATTACAGTTCTTC. This translates into CASSIGSSGRLQFF.

The V call is TRBV4-1, the J call TRBJ2-2; D possibly matches TRBD1 or TRBD2 (5 bases each). Germline loops: CDR1 MGHRA, CDR2 YSYEKL. The CDR3 runs 13 residues. The V end was cut by 9 bases, the J end by 1 base, with 9 bases between. CDR3 coding DNA: TGCGCCAGTTGGGGGATGAACACCGGGGAGCTGTTTTTT. Translating it yields CASWGMNTGELFF.

The genes are TRBV14 and TRBJ1-2; D perhaps matches TRBD1 (5 bases). V was pared by 1 base and J by 4 bases, with 7 bases between. Germline CDR1 reads SGHDN; CDR2 reads FVKESK. The CDR3 runs 13 residues. As DNA, the CDR3 is TGTGCCAGCAGCCAAGGAGGGGTCTATGGCTACACCTTC. Its translation is CASSQGGVYGYTF.

The V gene is TRBV6-4, the J gene TRBJ2-7; no clear D gene. The germline CDR1 and CDR2 sequences are MRHNA and SNTAGT. This CDR3 has 10 amino acids. The germline V and J ends were trimmed by 8 bases and 4 bases, with 6 bases remaining between them. CDR3 loop: CASLIYEQYF. CDR3 sequence (DNA): TGTGCCAGCCTGATATACGAGCAGTACTTC.

The V call is TRBV5-5, the J call TRBJ2-7; 7 bases are shared with TRBD2. The CDR3 extends over 15 amino acids. The J segment lost 0 bases and the V segment lost 0 bases, leaving 3 bases of the junction unmatched. Germline CDR1 and CDR2: SGHKS and YYEKEE (reference sequence). For the CDR3, the DNA is TGTGCCAGCAGCTTGGTGGGCGGGAGCTCCTACGAGCAGTACTTC. It encodes CASSLVGGSSYEQYF.

The chain couples TRBV19 to TRBJ2-7; 9 nucleotides match TRBD2. The germline gives CDR1 LNHDA, CDR2 SQIVND (reference sequence). V lost 5 bases to trimming and J lost 4 bases; unmatched junction nucleotides: 6. The CDR3 has 14 amino acids. CDR3 nucleotides: TGTGCCAGTAGTCCAGGACTAGCGCAGTACGAGCAGTACTTC. Translated, it gives CASSPGLAQYEQYF.

The rearrangement uses TRBV11-2 and TRBJ2-2; weak D call: TRBD2 (5 bases). This CDR3 region has 14 residues. Trimming left V 1 base short and J 5 bases short, with 8 bases between. Germline V gives CDR1 SGHAT, CDR2 FQNNGV. Here the CDR3 reads CASSLAQRTGELFF. As DNA, the CDR3 is TGTGCCAGCAGCTTAGCCCAGCGGACCGGGGAGCTGTTTTTT.

V usage is TRBV27 and J usage is TRBJ2-7; 11 bases fit TRBD2. Germline V gives CDR1 MNHEY, CDR2 SMNVEV (reference sequence). The CDR3 is 15 amino acids. J lost 3 bases, V lost 6 bases, and 7 bases had no gene match. The CDR3 nucleotides are TGTGCCAGCAGACTTACTAGCGGGAGCTTCTACGAGCAGTACTTC. Encoded protein: CASRLTSGSFYEQYF.

V and J are TRBV7-9 and TRBJ2-5; 8 bases fit TRBD1. Germline lookup yields CDR1 SEHNR and CDR2 FQNEAQ (reference sequence). The CDR3 sequence is 15 residues long. Trimming took 5 bases from V and 5 from J; bases not matched to a gene: 10. The CDR3 sequence: CASSLTGGTGETQYF. The CDR3 DNA sequence: TGTGCCAGCAGCCTCACAGGGGGGACGGGGGAGACCCAGTACTTC. The full variable domain, completed using reference TRBV7-9 and TRBJ2-5, is DTGVSQNPRHKITKRGQNVTFRCDPISEHNRLYWYRQTLGQGPEFLTYFQNEAQLEKSRLLSDRFSAERPKGSFSTLEIQRTEQGDSAMYLCASSLTGGTGETQYFGPGTRLLVL.

The V call is TRBV10-2, the J call TRBJ1-1; the match to TRBD1 covers 7 bases. Germline V gene sequence: CDR1 WSHSY, CDR2 SAAADI. CDR3 length equals 13 residues. J gave up 2 bases and V 6 bases, and 3 bases lay outside the gene matches. The CDR3: CASRTGTNTEAFF. The CDR3 region has the DNA TGCGCCAGCAGGACAGGGACTAACACTGAAGCTTTCTTT.

The sample holds one count of this clone. The CDR3 nucleotides are TGCGCCAGCAGCCAAGATGGAACAGGGGGCTTTTACCAAGAGACCCAGTACTTC. Translating gives CASSQDGTGGFYQETQYF. The chain has TRBV4-1 and TRBJ2-5, with 9 bases aligning to TRBD1. Per germline, CDR1 MGHRA and CDR2 YSYEKL. J was trimmed by 0 bases and V by 0 bases; bases with no gene match: 8. The CDR3 is 18 amino acids.

This clone was observed once. The chain carries TRBV6-5 and TRBJ2-3; D gene ambiguous. The CDR3 sequence is 13 residues long. From germline, CDR1 is MNHEY and CDR2 SVGAGI. V was cut by 2 bases and J by 5 bases, with 8 bases left in between. The CDR3 DNA is TGTGCCAGCAGTTACGAGGCCCGAGATACGCAGTATTTT. As protein: CASSYEARDTQYF.

The chain couples TRBV9 to TRBJ2-5; either TRBD1 or TRBD2 may supply D (5 bases each). The CDR3 spans 13 residues. Germline CDR1 is SGDLS and CDR2 is YYNGEE. V was shortened by 3 bases and J by 1 base, with 7 bases between the two germline ends. In DNA, the CDR3 is TGTGCCAGCAGCGATGGGACCCAAGAGACCCAGTACTTC. This translates into CASSDGTQETQYF.

The J gene is TRBJ2-1, the V gene TRBV28, with 7 positions matching TRBD2. This CDR3 contains 14 residues. Trimming removed 10 bases from V and 5 bases from J; junction bases left unmatched: 11. CDR1 is MDHEN and CDR2 is SYDVKM in the germline V gene. Here the CDR3 DNA reads TGTGCCACCAAACCTGGGACTATAGACAATGAGCAGTTCTTC. Translation: CATKPGTIDNEQFF.

The chain combines TRBV4-3 with TRBJ1-4; D is perhaps TRBD1 (6 bases). The CDR3 extends over 15 amino acids. The V gene lost 4 bases and the J gene lost 5 bases, with 14 bases spanning the gap. CDR1 LGHNA and CDR2 YSLEER come from the germline V gene. CDR3 nucleotide sequence: TGCGCCAGCAGCCCCCGGACAGAGCGGAATGAAAAACTGTTTTTT. Translating gives CASSPRTERNEKLFF.

The genes are TRBV5-8 and TRBJ2-7, with D possibly TRBD1 on 5 matching bases. CDR1 SGHTS and CDR2 YDEGEE come from the germline V gene. This CDR3 comprises 20 residues. Trimming pared 0 bases from V and 4 bases from J, leaving 29 bases between. The CDR3 reads CASSLAVQGRLDFWKYEQYF. The CDR3 nucleotides read TGTGCCAGCAGCTTGGCGGTCCAGGGTAGGCTAGATTTTTGGAAGTACGAGCAGTACTTC. Combining the CDR3 with reference TRBV5-8 and TRBJ2-7 gives the whole variable domain EAGVTQSPTHLIKTRGQQATLRCSPISGHTSVYWYQQALGLGLQFLLWYDEGEERNRGNFPPRFSGRQFPNYSSELNVNALELEDSALYLCASSLAVQGRLDFWKYEQYFGPGTRLTVT.

The V call is TRBV5-5, the J call TRBJ2-7, with 9 bases that match TRBD1. V gave up 3 bases and J gave up 3 bases; unmatched junction bases: 4. This CDR3 spans 14 amino acids. CDR1 and CDR2 from the germline V gene are SGHKS and YYEKEE (reference sequence). CDR3: CASSWATGGYEQYF. The CDR3 nucleotides read TGTGCCAGCAGCTGGGCGACAGGGGGCTACGAGCAGTACTTC.

V and J are TRBV15 and TRBJ2-1; 7 positions match TRBD2. The CDR3 consists of 15 residues. With V trimmed by 4 bases and J by 3 bases, 6 bases remained unmatched. Germline CDR1 is LNHNV and CDR2 is YYDKDF (reference sequence). The CDR3 reads CATSKLADVYNEQFF. The CDR3 region has the DNA TGTGCCACCAGCAAGCTAGCGGATGTCTACAATGAGCAGTTCTTC.

V and J are TRBV6-5 and TRBJ2-1, with 13 bases matching TRBD2. The CDR3 runs 14 residues. Germline V gene sequence: CDR1 MNHEY, CDR2 SVGAGI. Losses at the gene ends were 5 bases for V and 7 bases for J; bases not matched to a gene: 2. The CDR3 spells CASSRGLAGNEQFF. The CDR3 nucleotides are TGTGCCAGCAGTAGGGGACTAGCGGGAAATGAGCAGTTCTTC.

This clone was observed a few times. This rearrangement joins TRBV30 to TRBJ1-1; the D is unclear. V was pared by 1 base and J by 6 bases, with 6 bases between. This CDR3 contains 11 residues. Germline V gene lookup returns CDR1 GTSNPN and CDR2 SVGIG (reference sequence). This CDR3 reads CAWSEGAEAFF. The DNA for the CDR3 is TGTGCCTGGAGTGAGGGAGCTGAAGCTTTCTTT. Combining the CDR3 with reference TRBV30 and TRBJ1-1 gives the whole variable domain SQTIHQWPATLVQPVGSPLSLECTVEGTSNPNLYWYRQAAGRGLQLLFYSVGIGQISSEVPQNLSASRPQDRQFILSSKKLLLSDSGFYLCAWSEGAEAFFGQGTRLTVV.

This clone was counted once. The J gene is TRBJ2-1, the V gene TRBV27; perhaps TRBD2 as D (6 bases). CDR1 MNHEY and CDR2 SMNVEV come from the germline V gene (reference sequence). This CDR3 is built from 13 residues. V was pared by 5 bases and J by 4 bases, with 9 bases between. CDR3 in DNA: TGTGCCAGCAGTCCGGGACTTTACAATGAGCAGTTCTTC. Translating it yields CASSPGLYNEQFF.